This TCR beta chain was captured by sequencing in a study of cytomegalovirus exposure and HLA in healthy donors listed by TCRdb under 2017. Regarding the study in general: According to an earlier analysis of around 600 of the donors, roughly 180 million T cells yielded some 120 million unique TCR beta sequences and about 280 Gb of sequence data. Donor age, sex, ethnicity and CMV serostatus were compiled alongside the repertoire data. The study combined high-throughput TCR immunosequencing, statistical association of individual TCRs with disease status, and machine learning to predict cytomegalovirus infection status. A later analysis re-examined previously published TCR beta repertoires from roughly 720 donors and added high-resolution HLA genotyping to investigate patterns of TCR occurrence. In a later genetic analysis, genome-wide SNP genotypes for about 60% of the 666 donors were used, and that subset was treated as a discovery cohort. In the later analysis, no new phenotypic data were used to find candidate immune exposures; instead, reliance was placed on TCR beta sequences and their occurrence across donors. Typing coverage differed by locus: A, B, C, DRB1 and DQB1 were typed in about 620-640 donors, DQA1 in about 510, DPA1 in some 600, and DPB1 in just under 490. All discovery cohort repertoires had been generated using a single sequencing platform. Along with the roughly 700-subject first cohort, a separate validation cohort of more than 90 different subjects was used. On average, 235,054 unique TCR beta nucleotide sequences were sequenced per donor among some 430 genotyped donors of the cohort, with roughly 20% of those sequences being non-productive. Because of strong linkage in the cohort, five DR-DQ haplotypes were treated as single units for association and clustering. In an earlier analysis of roughly 540 of the donors, high-throughput TCR beta sequencing was used to judge whether each TCR beta V gene segment behaved as functional or pseudogenic. The study was designed to test whether signatures of past pathogen exposure could be identified by cataloging public T cell receptors. Roughly 300 gigabases of sequencing data and tens of millions of unique TCR sequences were included in an early release covering under 650 HLA-typed donors. Class I and class II HLA loci were covered by the typing at four-digit resolution. The study profiled the T cell repertoires of hundreds of subjects by immunosequencing and related them to cytomegalovirus serostatus. Of the approximately 400 genotyped donors, approximately 80% were placed in the genetic ancestry cluster associated with self-reported Caucasian donors. Points the paper makes about the study in general: Across donors, most TCR sequences were observed very rarely, whereas some public TCRs were present in many individuals. Because counts were too low, 15 or so rarely observed V segments, including chromosome 9 orphons, were excluded from the earlier analysis of about 500 of the donors. At a false discovery rate of 0.05, a later analysis linked 15,000 to 20,000 TCR beta sequences to specific HLA alleles. The classifier was reported to diagnose cytomegalovirus status with high specificity and sensitivity in both the original cohort and the validation cohort. In a later analysis, HLA-associated TCR beta chains were found to be more clonally expanded and to have lower generation probabilities than equally common non-associated chains. Because HLA typing was unavailable for some donors at each locus, only the typed subset was used in association tests. CMV serostatus was the only immune exposure information available for the cohort. Some IMGT-functional V segments, including TRBV6-2 and TRBV6-3, could not be told apart with the 87-base-pair reads, so those segments were excluded. A later analysis found that most CMV-associated TCR beta chains appeared HLA-restricted, with HLA associations seemingly driven largely by CMV exposure. In a later genetic analysis, fewer N-insertions in productive TCRs were reported among donors in an Asian-associated ancestry cluster than the roughly 640-donor mean. When HLA alleles, especially DR and DQ, strongly co-occurred, TCR associations were difficult to assign to individual alleles. Roughly uniform sequencing depth across donors was assumed in presence/absence analyses, although this assumption may not hold. The study gave a list of some 150 TCR beta chains associated with cytomegalovirus. In a later analysis, several top co-occurrence clusters were reported to appear linked to parvovirus B19, influenza, CMV and Epstein-Barr virus. Correlated functional status among segregating V segments might be attributable to linkage disequilibrium, but an unknown experimental factor could not be ruled out. V-gene and J-gene trimming of TCR beta chains was associated with a missense DCLRE1C variant in a later genetic analysis, and the association was replicated in an independent cohort. In this cohort, only TCR beta chains were sequenced, and detectable features were limited by the absence of alpha or paired-chain data. The sequencing pipeline was judged likely to have produced a cluster of highly shared sequence variants as a technical artifact. An earlier analysis of approximately 570 of the donors showed that most TCR beta V segments appeared in productive rearrangements either about 90% or about 30% of the time, which broadly matched IMGT annotations. In a later analysis, the rate of TCR association differed among HLA loci, with DRB1 alleles having the most associated TCRs and HLA-C alleles having the fewest. A further reported finding was that TCR beta sequences accurately predicted the HLA-A and HLA-B alleles for most subjects in the first cohort. In vitro tests confirmed that a few of the cytomegalovirus-associated TCR beta chains recognize cytomegalovirus antigens. It was suggested by the authors that the approach could potentially be generalized to other disease states and immunological phenotypes.

At the junction V is shortened by 5 bases and J by 0 bases, with 7 bases in between. The cysteine opens and the phenylalanine closes a CDR3 of 13 amino acids. Only the CDR3 part of the read is kept: 39 bases, read in frame from the first base. In the germline V gene, CDR1 corresponds to SQVTM and CDR2 to ANQGSEA. To prepare the library, the immunoSEQ multiplex PCR assay was applied. A mixture of 60 forward primers for TCR Vbeta segments and 13 reverse primers for TCR Jbeta segments was used in the multiplex PCR. Amplification of the CDR3 region of rearranged TCR beta genes was performed with a multiplex PCR assay on genomic DNA. The Illumina HiSeq System was used to sequence the amplified TCR beta libraries as 87-base-pair reads. Turning to the authors' computational methods: A later analysis counted 65 million to 90 million unique TCR beta chains across the 550 to 800 repertoires, and roughly 11 million of these chains were shared by at least two donors. To remove PCR and sequencing errors, raw reads were error-corrected and collapsed into unique sequences using a nearest-neighbor algorithm that merged closely related sequences. To assign V, D and J gene segments, CDR3 sequences were aligned to IMGT reference sequences. For a sequence to be retained, a match of at least six nucleotides to both a V gene segment and a J gene segment was required. A rearrangement was called productive if the CDR3 had no stop codons and remained in frame with V and J, and every other rearrangement was called non-productive. CDR3 was defined according to IMGT convention as the region running from the second conserved V-encoded cysteine to the conserved J-encoded phenylalanine. The earlier analysis of 500 to 650 of the donors excluded any sequence lacking an unambiguous match to a single V gene segment. In an earlier analysis of several hundred of the donors, V segments were called functional above 56.7% productive rearrangements and were called segregating when the between-donor standard deviation exceeded 5%. A statistical classification framework was built to diagnose cytomegalovirus status from the catalog of TCR beta chain sequences. A later analysis assigned V and J genes by comparing TCR nucleotide sequences with IMGT/GENE-DB human TR gene sequences. Using the TCRdist pipeline, a later analysis assigned CDR3 sequences along with most-parsimonious VDJ recombination scenarios. In a later analysis, every TCR beta chain was defined by the combination of its CDR3 amino acid sequence and its V-gene family, and reads without a unique V-gene family were dropped. To address suspected cross-contamination and a sequencing artifact, a later analysis removed over 500 highly shared, low-generation-probability nucleotide sequences. In a later analysis, a clonal expansion index was calculated for each public chain from normalized within-repertoire ranks of inferred template counts. In a later analysis, generation probabilities were computed using a VDJ recombination model fitted to out-of-frame rearrangements, and the results were checked against IGoR. A later analysis scored TCR-TCR, TCR-HLA and TCR-CMV co-occurrence with hypergeometric tests, applying a repertoire-size bias correction to TCR pairs. To estimate false discovery rates, a later analysis permuted the HLA or CMV assignments 20 times. In a later analysis, co-occurring TCRs were grouped using DBSCAN, with TCRdist sequence similarity added in when clustering inside HLA-allele-positive subsets. For co-occurrence clustering, repertoires with fewer than 30,000 or more than 120,000 public chains were excluded, along with roughly five repertoires with anomalous nucleotide sharing. Entries here come from immuneACCESS through TCRdb and include only in-frame sequences with V and J called. Some clones fail to appear in such tables; in the studies checked, an unresolved V gene covers under half of the shortfall, and the cause of the remainder is unknown. From that table come the V and J calls and clone size; the DNA was used to work out D and trimming. The sample table contains roughly 300,000 clones; only one count was recorded for 86% of them. Jointly, the top ten make up 4% of the sample.

The cohort was made up of 500 to 800 healthy bone marrow donors. At the time of sampling, every cohort member was nominally healthy, though immune exposures that went unrecorded were likely present. The donor tested CMV seropositive, placing the donor among the 289 seropositive members of the cohort. A peripheral blood sample was collected from each donor, and TCR beta sequencing was performed on peripheral blood mononuclear cells. Genomic DNA extraction from the blood cell samples was performed with the Qiagen DNeasy Blood Extraction Kit. In the case of this clone: This clone's antigen is unknown. Base qualities were left out, and no much larger clone turns up one base away.

Sequencing input: PBMCs. The chain was built from TRBV29-1 and TRBJ2-2, with a tentative D gene TRBD2 over 5 matching bases. This receptor was obtained from a man aged 35 to 55 in good health and CMV-seropositive. The CDR3 loop reads CSVPAANTGELFF. The DNA sequence reads TGCAGCGTTCCAGCGGCGAACACCGGGGAGCTGTTTTTT.